Shown below are 25 T cell receptor beta chains from a single sample sequenced in a study of T cell repertoires in cytomegalovirus infection. A single record per CDR3 protein comes from TCRdb applying MiXCR to the reads. Of some 400,000 distinct CDR3 sequences listed, 30% to 40% are singletons. Sequenced sample: PBMCs. These receptors all stem from a human donor in good health (CMV status not recorded). Some clones in this sample may be carry-over from other donors' samples.

A few counts support this clonotype. The V and J genes are TRBV6-5 and TRBJ2-7; D possibly corresponds to TRBD2 (5 bases). The CDR3 sequence is 14 residues long. Germline V gives CDR1 MNHEY, CDR2 SVGAGI. Trimming stripped 5 bases from V and 5 bases from J, with 16 bases between. CDR3: CASSLILGSDEQYF. DNA of the CDR3: TGTGCCAGCAGTCTCATCCTAGGGAGCGACGAGCAGTACTTC.

A word on this clonotype: A much larger clone sits a single nucleotide away, making a read error possible. Since no conserved phenylalanine or tryptophan closes the CDR3, a read error is the likely cause. The J gene is TRBJ2-7, the V gene TRBV7-2; 7 bases are a match to TRBD1. J gave up 6 bases and V 5 bases, and 4 bases lay outside the gene matches. The germline gives CDR1 SGHTA, CDR2 FQGNSA. The CDR3 has 12 residues. DNA of the CDR3: TGTGCCAGCAGCCTCCACAGGGGCGAGCAGTACTGC. It specifies CASSLHRGEQYC.

This clonotype turned up a few times. The CDR3 nucleotides read TGTGCCAGCAGCCGTAGCGGGGGGGGGAATGAGCAGTTCTTC. Encoded protein: CASSRSGGGNEQFF. The V and J genes are TRBV5-4 and TRBJ2-1, with TRBD2 identical over 11 bases. The length of the CDR3 is 14 residues. Germline V gene lookup returns CDR1 SGHNT and CDR2 YYREEE (reference sequence). With V trimmed by 4 bases and J by 7 bases, 4 bases remained unmatched.

The chain uses TRBV5-6 and TRBJ1-1; D remains unclear. The length of the CDR3 is 14 residues. Trimming cost V 5 bases and J 1 base, with 12 bases left between them. Germline CDR1 reads SGHDT; CDR2 reads YYEEEE. The CDR3 coding sequence is TGTGCCAGCAGTCGAAGACTGAGGAACACTGAAGCTTTCTTT. Translation: CASSRRLRNTEAFF.

At least ten counts were recorded for this clonotype. CDR3 nucleotides: TGTGCCAGCAGCCCGGGGGGACTAGCGGGGCAGGGTGAGCAGTTCTTC. Its protein product is CASSPGGLAGQGEQFF. The chain uses TRBV7-2 and TRBJ2-1; TRBD2 aligns across 13 bases. Trimming cost V 5 bases and J 9 bases; bases outside gene matches: 10. Germline-derived CDR1 and CDR2 are SGHTA and FQGNSA. The CDR3 runs to 16 residues.

The chain couples TRBV11-2 to TRBJ2-1; 8 nucleotides agree with TRBD2. The CDR3 runs to 16 residues. Looked up from germline, CDR1 is SGHAT and CDR2 is FQNNGV. V was pared by 6 bases and J by 0 bases, with 7 bases of the junction left unmatched. The CDR3 DNA sequence: TGTGCCAGCAGGGGGATGCGGGGGGACTCCTACAATGAGCAGTTCTTC. Amino acid sequence: CASRGMRGDSYNEQFF. Full variable domain (rest looked up from reference TRBV11-2 and TRBJ2-1): EAGVAQSPRYKIIEKRQSVAFWCNPISGHATLYWYQQILGQGPKLLIQFQNNGVVDDSQLPKDRFSAERLKGVDSTLKIQPAKLEDSAVYLCASRGMRGDSYNEQFFGPGTRLTVL.

The chain joins TRBV7-8 to TRBJ1-5, with D possibly being TRBD1 (5 bases). Trimming cost V 0 bases and J 6 bases, with 12 bases left between them. The CDR3 is 15 residues long. Germline CDR1 SGHVS, CDR2 FQNEAQ. The CDR3 nucleotides read TGTGCCAGCAGCTTAGCGGGCAGGGTCGGTCAGCCCCAGCATTTT. Translation gives CASSLAGRVGQPQHF.

A few counts support this clonotype. V is TRBV7-2 and J is TRBJ2-5; 10 bases line up with TRBD2. The length of the CDR3 is 17 residues. The germline CDR1 and CDR2 sequences are SGHTA and FQGNSA. J was trimmed by 2 bases and V by 4 bases; bases with no gene match: 10. The CDR3 here is CASSCGLAVSKQETQYF. The CDR3 bases are TGTGCCAGCAGCTGCGGACTAGCGGTTTCCAAACAAGAGACCCAGTACTTC.

CDR3 residues: CASSLGRGHSTDTQYF. The CDR3 nucleotides are TGTGCCAGCAGCTTAGGGAGGGGGCACAGCACAGATACGCAGTATTTT. The chain is built from TRBV11-3 and TRBJ2-3; a weak D match, TRBD1 (7 bases). Trimming removed 1 base from V and 0 bases from J, with 11 bases in between. This CDR3 is 16 amino acids long. Germline loops: CDR1 SGHNT, CDR2 YENEEA.

The CDR3 spells CASSVGTGGLGANYGYTF. Written as DNA, the CDR3 is TGTGCCAGCAGCGTAGGGACAGGGGGCTTAGGCGCTAACTATGGCTACACCTTC. This chain connects TRBV9 to TRBJ1-2, with 11 positions matching TRBD1. This CDR3 has 18 residues. CDR1 and CDR2 from the germline V gene are SGDLS and YYNGEE. The trim removed 0 bases at V and 0 bases at J, leaving 7 bases unmatched.

V usage is TRBV5-5 and J usage is TRBJ2-1; 11 bases line up with TRBD2. Per the germline V gene, CDR1 is SGHKS and CDR2 is YYEKEE (reference sequence). V lost 4 bases, J lost 2 bases, and 5 bases stayed unmatched. This CDR3 spans 16 amino acids. The CDR3 nucleotides are TGTGCCAGCAGCGTATCTAGCGGGGGGACCTACAATGAGCAGTTCTTC. This encodes CASSVSSGGTYNEQFF.

V usage is TRBV12-3 or TRBV12-4 and J usage is TRBJ2-1; 7 bases map to TRBD2. The CDR3 is 15 residues long. With 7 bases clipped from V and 0 bases from J, the junction kept 6 bases outside the gene matches. As DNA, the CDR3 is TGTGCCAGCACCCCTAGCGGTCCCTCCTACAATGAGCAGTTCTTC. As protein: CASTPSGPSYNEQFF.

This clonotype has a handful of counts. The chain joins TRBV7-8 to TRBJ1-6; the D is unclear. V dropped 3 bases and J dropped 7 bases, with 7 bases sitting between them. Per the germline V gene, CDR1 is SGHVS and CDR2 is FQNEAQ. The CDR3 covers 13 residues. CDR3: CASSLTANSPLHF. The CDR3 region has the DNA TGTGCCAGCAGCTTGACCGCGAATTCACCCCTCCACTTT. Looking up the rest from reference TRBV7-8 and TRBJ1-6 gives the full variable domain: GAGVSQSPRYKVAKRGQDVALRCDPISGHVSLFWYQQALGQGPEFLTYFQNEAQLDKSGLPSDRFFAERPEGSVSTLKIQRTQQEDSAVYLCASSLTANSPLHFGNGTRLTVT.

In this sample, this clonotype turned up many times. The J gene is TRBJ2-5, the V gene TRBV7-2; 14 nucleotides align to TRBD2. V lost 1 base and J lost 5; bases outside the gene matches: 6. Germline CDR1 SGHTA, CDR2 FQGNSA. This CDR3 contains 17 residues. The CDR3, as DNA: TGTGCCAGCAGCTTAGTAGGACTAGCGGGGGGTTTGGAGACCCAGTACTTC. It codes for CASSLVGLAGGLETQYF. The full variable domain, completed using reference TRBV7-2 and TRBJ2-5, is GAGVSQSPSNKVTEKGKDVELRCDPISGHTALYWYRQSLGQGLEFLIYFQGNSAPDKSGLPSDRFSAERTGGSVSTLTIQRTQQEDSAVYLCASSLVGLAGGLETQYFGPGTRLLVL.

This chain joins TRBV11-2 and TRBJ2-7; D assignment may be TRBD1 or TRBD2 (6 bases each). The CDR3 spans 15 residues. Germline V lookup: CDR1 SGHAT, CDR2 FQNNGV. The V and J ends lost 5 bases and 2 bases respectively, with 16 bases between them. CDR3 sequence (DNA): TGTGCCAGCAGCCCCGGGGGCTATCGGACCTACGAGCAGTACTTC. It specifies CASSPGGYRTYEQYF.

This chain joins TRBV6-6 and TRBJ2-5; D gene uncertain. Trimming removed 6 bases from V and 5 bases from J, with 10 bases in between. The CDR3 covers 12 residues. The V gene's germline CDR1 is MNHNY and CDR2 SVGAGI (reference sequence). The CDR3 loop is CASSVAEETQYF. The CDR3 DNA follows: TGTGCCAGCAGCGTAGCTGAGGAGACCCAGTACTTC.

The chain carries TRBV19 and TRBJ2-1, with 8 bases lining up with TRBD2. The CDR3 is 15 residues long. Trimming removed 3 bases from V and 5 bases from J; junction bases left unmatched: 6. CDR1 is LNHDA, CDR2 SQIVND, per germline (reference sequence). CDR3 protein: CASSIGRGANNEQFF. CDR3 nucleotides: TGTGCCAGTAGTATCGGGCGGGGGGCTAACAATGAGCAGTTCTTC.

The rearrangement links TRBV5-1 to TRBJ1-1, with a tentative D call TRBD1 (6 bases). Germline loops: CDR1 SGHRS, CDR2 YFSETQ. There are 14 residues in the CDR3. Trimming removed 5 bases at V and 4 bases at J, with 15 bases between. DNA for the CDR3: TGCGCCAGCAGGACCCTACAGGGTGTCACTGAAGCTTTCTTT. Residues: CASRTLQGVTEAFF.

This clonotype was observed many times. The chain couples TRBV7-2 to TRBJ2-1, with TRBD2 identical over 7 bases. Per germline, CDR1 SGHTA and CDR2 FQGNSA. The CDR3 has 15 amino acids. J gave up 7 bases and V 1 base, and 7 bases lay outside the gene matches. The CDR3 DNA is TGTGCCAGCAGCTTAGATAGGACTAGTAGTAATGAGCAGTTCTTC. Its protein product is CASSLDRTSSNEQFF. The full variable domain, in which reference TRBV7-2 and TRBJ2-1 provide the parts outside the CDR3, is GAGVSQSPSNKVTEKGKDVELRCDPISGHTALYWYRQSLGQGLEFLIYFQGNSAPDKSGLPSDRFSAERTGGSVSTLTIQRTQQEDSAVYLCASSLDRTSSNEQFFGPGTRLTVL.

The chain employs TRBV29-1 and TRBJ1-1; D perhaps matches TRBD1 (5 bases). Germline V gene sequence: CDR1 SQVTM, CDR2 ANQGSEA. The CDR3 totals 12 residues. The germline V and J ends were trimmed by 6 bases and 7 bases, with 15 bases remaining between them. The CDR3 loop reads CSVSPGTVEAFF. The DNA for the CDR3 is TGCAGCGTGTCCCCCGGGACGGTTGAAGCTTTCTTT.

CDR3 loop: CASGLVGNEQFF. CDR3 nucleotide sequence: TGTGCCAGTGGTTTAGTTGGAAATGAGCAGTTCTTC. The chain joins TRBV19 to TRBJ2-1; no definite D call. There are 12 residues in the CDR3. With 8 bases removed from V and 7 bases from J, the gap between germline ends came to 12 bases. Germline-derived CDR1 and CDR2 are LNHDA and SQIVND (reference sequence).

There are a few counts of this clonotype. Written as DNA, the CDR3 is TGTGCCAGCAGCTTAATTTCCGCAACAGGGGTCAATCAGCCCCAGCATTTT. It translates to CASSLISATGVNQPQHF. The chain has TRBV5-5 and TRBJ1-5, with TRBD1 matching 7 bases. Unmatched junction bases numbered 11, after V lost 2 bases and J lost 3 bases. Per the germline V gene, CDR1 is SGHKS and CDR2 is YYEKEE (reference sequence). The CDR3 spans 17 residues. Full variable domain (outside the CDR3, taken from reference TRBV5-5 and TRBJ1-5): DAGVTQSPTHLIKTRGQQVTLRCSPISGHKSVSWYQQVLGQGPQFIFQYYEKEERGRGNFPDRFSARQFPNYSSELNVNALLLGDSALYLCASSLISATGVNQPQHFGDGTRLSIL.

Regarding this clonotype: A single base separates this from a much larger clone, so it may be a read error. The chain links TRBV7-2 to TRBJ1-4; 8 bases fit TRBD1. This CDR3 contains 15 residues. With V trimmed by 4 bases and J by 8 bases, 9 bases remained unmatched. Looked up from germline, CDR1 is SGHTA and CDR2 is FQGNSA. The CDR3 loop is CASSSAPGGWEKLFF. The CDR3 DNA follows: TGTGCCAGCAGCTCAGCCCCAGGGGGCTGGGAAAAACTGTTTTTT.

The rearrangement joins TRBV28 to TRBJ2-1, with TRBD2 matching 7 bases. The germline V gene has CDR1 MDHEN and CDR2 SYDVKM. The CDR3 spans 15 residues. V shed 6 bases, J shed 8 bases, and the junction held 13 bases outside the gene matches. The CDR3 is CASRPSGVRIDEQFF. Written as DNA, the CDR3 is TGTGCCAGCAGACCAAGCGGGGTCCGTATCGATGAGCAGTTCTTC.

This rearrangement joins TRBV23-1 to TRBJ2-7; D call uncertain. TRBV23-1 is an open reading frame whose function is uncertain. Trimming pared 4 bases from V and 0 bases from J, leaving 13 bases between. The CDR3 loop spans 15 amino acids. The CDR3 coding sequence is TGCGCCAGCAGTCGTTACAGTAGAAGCTCCTACGAGCAGTACTTC. Protein product: CASSRYSRSSYEQYF.